This T cell receptor beta chain was obtained from a study of T cells after yellow fever vaccination (dated by TCRdb to the late 2010s). A note on the overall study: The SMART-Seq v4 Ultra Low Input RNA kit was used to prepare libraries from fractions with low cell numbers. Bulk PBMC replicates and cell subsets were isolated from blood drawn at multiple timepoints before and after both primary and secondary immunization. To follow T-cell clones before and after both primary and booster YFV17D yellow fever vaccination, bulk TCR alpha and beta repertoires underwent longitudinal sequencing. The cohort comprised two healthy male donors, one aged 18 to 29 and one aged 30 to 40 years. Here is what the overall study found, with its caveats: Because only a couple of donors were included in the study, the extent to which the findings can be generalized is limited. A small share of clonotypes occurred in both CD4 and CD8 compartments, likely arising from convergent recombination. Compared with the primary T-cell response, the secondary T-cell response was faster but weaker, reaching its peak on day 5 rather than on day 15. Most clones expanded after primary vaccination were re-detected after the booster (around 96% of CD4 and 88% of CD8), suggesting broad memory maintenance. Computational filtering was required because FACS-sorted repertoires could contain abundant contaminating clonotypes from the bulk population.

For CDR1 and CDR2, the germline V gene lists LGHNT and FRNRAP. Ends trimmed: V by 7 bases, J by 5 bases; bases unmatched to a gene: 8. Its CDR3 holds 14 amino acids, cysteine through phenylalanine. Solely the CDR3 DNA is kept, with 42 bases framed from the first base. Synthesis of TCR cDNA relied on 5'RACE template switching, a step that introduced a universal primer site along with unique molecular identifiers. cDNA synthesis was primed from both the TCR alpha and TCR beta constant segments. Library amplification used two PCR steps, and the second PCR step added sample barcodes and sequencing adapters. Sequencing of libraries was performed on Illumina HiSeq 2500 (2x100 bp) or NovaSeq (2x150 bp). The authors' pipeline ran thus. MIGEC handled demultiplexing of reads and collapsing into UMI consensus sequences, while MiXCR performed V(D)J alignment. Vaccine-responding clonotypes were defined with edgeR using replicate PBMC samples, requiring FDR below 0.01 and a log2 fold change above 5 up to day 15. Bulk clonotypes were assigned CD4 or CD8 identity according to which sequenced CD4 or CD8 repertoire held them at higher abundance. TCRdb trimmed the raw reads at Q25, called clones with MiXCR and kept productive beta chains. All rows with the same CDR3 protein become a single entry with the most common DNA and genes. The V and J calls were not made by the authors but by TCRdb's processing. The sample profile shows some 110,000 distinct CDR3 sequences; 5.5% to 8% of them were found once. The ten largest clones capture roughly 3% of the sample.

The treatment or condition tag for this specimen amounts to: live attenuated yellow fever vaccine strain. PBMCs were isolated from peripheral blood using a standard Ficoll-Paque protocol. Dynabeads CD4 and CD8 positive selection kits were used to isolate CD4 and CD8 T-cell fractions. RNA was extracted with TriZol from bulk PBMCs, CD4 and CD8 fractions, and dextramer-positive and dextramer-negative fractions. On this clonotype itself: What antigen it recognizes has not been identified. The record has no base qualities; no much larger clone is one base away.

Recombination connected TRBV12-5 to TRBJ2-1; a stretch of 7 junction bases matches TRBD1. This TCR was recovered from a man younger than 35 who received the YFV17D yellow fever vaccine. The sample here was CD4+ T cells sorted from PBMCs, taken around 45 days after the first yellow fever vaccination. The sequence in DNA is TGTGCTAGTGCTATCCGGGACAGAAACAATGAGCAGTTCTTC. The encoded protein is CASAIRDRNNEQFF.